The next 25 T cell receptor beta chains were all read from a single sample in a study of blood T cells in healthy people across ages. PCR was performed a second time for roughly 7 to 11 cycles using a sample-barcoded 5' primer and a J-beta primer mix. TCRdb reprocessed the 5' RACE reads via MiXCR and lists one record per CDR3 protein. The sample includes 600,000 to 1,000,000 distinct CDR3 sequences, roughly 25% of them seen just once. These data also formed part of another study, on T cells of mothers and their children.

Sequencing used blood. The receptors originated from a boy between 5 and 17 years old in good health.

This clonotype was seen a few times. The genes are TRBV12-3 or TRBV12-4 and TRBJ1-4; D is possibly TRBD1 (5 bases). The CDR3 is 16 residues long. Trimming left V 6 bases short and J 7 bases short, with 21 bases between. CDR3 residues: CASSKGAGRGGEKLFF. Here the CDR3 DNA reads TGTGCCAGCAGCAAAGGGGCAGGTCGGGGTGGTGAAAAACTGTTTTTT.

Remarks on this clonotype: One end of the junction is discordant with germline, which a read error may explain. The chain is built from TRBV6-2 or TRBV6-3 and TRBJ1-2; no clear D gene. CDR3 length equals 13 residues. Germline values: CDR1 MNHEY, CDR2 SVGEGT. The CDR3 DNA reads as TGTGCCAGCAGTGATCAACCCGGGTCTTTAATTGGCTTC. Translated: CASSDQPGSLIGF.

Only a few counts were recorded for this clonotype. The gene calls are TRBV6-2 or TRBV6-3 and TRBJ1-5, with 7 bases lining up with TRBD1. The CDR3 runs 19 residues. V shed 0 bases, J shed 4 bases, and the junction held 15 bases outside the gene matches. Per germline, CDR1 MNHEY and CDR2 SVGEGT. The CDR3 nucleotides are TGTGCCAGCAGTTACTCCGCAGGGACAGATGGCCGCCCGAATCAGCCCCAGCATTTT. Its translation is CASSYSAGTDGRPNQPQHF.

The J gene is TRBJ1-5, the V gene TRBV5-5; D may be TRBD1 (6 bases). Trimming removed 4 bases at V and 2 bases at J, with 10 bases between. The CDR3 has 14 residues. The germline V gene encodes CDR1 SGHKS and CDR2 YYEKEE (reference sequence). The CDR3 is CASSVSGGNQPQHF. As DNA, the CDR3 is TGTGCCAGCAGCGTTTCAGGGGGCAATCAGCCCCAGCATTTT.

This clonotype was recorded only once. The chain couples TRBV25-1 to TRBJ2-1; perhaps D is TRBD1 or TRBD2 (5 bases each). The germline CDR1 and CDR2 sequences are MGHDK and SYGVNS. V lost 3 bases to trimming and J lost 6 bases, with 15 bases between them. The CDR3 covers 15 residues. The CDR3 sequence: CASSDTSGPGNEQFF. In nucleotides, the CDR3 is TGTGCCAGCAGTGACACCTCGGGACCGGGCAATGAGCAGTTCTTC. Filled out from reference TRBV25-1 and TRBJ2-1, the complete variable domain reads EADIYQTPRYLVIGTGKKITLECSQTMGHDKMYWYQQDPGMELHLIHYSYGVNSTEKGDLSSESTVSRIRTEHFPLTLESARPSHTSQYLCASSDTSGPGNEQFFGPGTRLTVL.

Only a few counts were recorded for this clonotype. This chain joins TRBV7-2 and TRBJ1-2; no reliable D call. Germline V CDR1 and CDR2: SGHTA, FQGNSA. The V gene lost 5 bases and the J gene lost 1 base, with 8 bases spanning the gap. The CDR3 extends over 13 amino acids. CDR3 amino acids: CASSASFNYGYTF. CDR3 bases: TGTGCCAGCAGCGCTAGCTTTAACTATGGCTACACCTTC.

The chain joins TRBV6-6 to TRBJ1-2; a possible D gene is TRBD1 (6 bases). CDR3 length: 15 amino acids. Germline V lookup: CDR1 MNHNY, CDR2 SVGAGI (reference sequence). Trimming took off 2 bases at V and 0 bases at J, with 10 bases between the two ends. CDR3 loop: CASSYEGGANYGYTF. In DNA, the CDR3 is TGTGCCAGCAGTTACGAGGGGGGCGCTAACTATGGCTACACCTTC.

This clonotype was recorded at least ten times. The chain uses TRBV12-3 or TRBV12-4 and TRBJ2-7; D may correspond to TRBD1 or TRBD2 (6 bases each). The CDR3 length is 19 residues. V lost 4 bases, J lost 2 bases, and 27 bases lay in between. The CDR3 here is CASSSIPRGLARPTYEQYF. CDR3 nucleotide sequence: TGTGCCAGCAGTTCCATCCCCCGGGGGCTAGCACGACCTACCTACGAGCAGTACTTC.

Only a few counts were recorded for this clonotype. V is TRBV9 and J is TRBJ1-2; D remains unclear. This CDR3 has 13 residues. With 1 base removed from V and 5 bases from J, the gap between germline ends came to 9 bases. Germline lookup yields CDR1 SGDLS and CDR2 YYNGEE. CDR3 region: CASSVREGYGYTF. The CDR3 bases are TGTGCCAGCAGCGTACGGGAAGGGTATGGCTACACCTTC.

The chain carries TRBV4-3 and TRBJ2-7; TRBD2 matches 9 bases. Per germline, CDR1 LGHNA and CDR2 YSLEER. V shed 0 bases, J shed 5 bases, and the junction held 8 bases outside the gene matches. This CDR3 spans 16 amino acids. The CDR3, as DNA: TGCGCCAGCAGCCAAGATTCAGGACTAGCGATGAACGAGCAGTACTTC. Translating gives CASSQDSGLAMNEQYF.

CDR3 sequence (DNA): TGTGCCAGCAGCCTCATGGGGGACAGGGGGTACAATGAGCAGTTCTTC. Encoded protein: CASSLMGDRGYNEQFF. The V gene is TRBV14, the J gene TRBJ2-1, with 11 positions matching TRBD1. CDR1 and CDR2 (germline): SGHDN, FVKESK. V lost 4 bases, J lost 4 bases, and 6 bases stayed unmatched. The CDR3 is 16 amino acids.

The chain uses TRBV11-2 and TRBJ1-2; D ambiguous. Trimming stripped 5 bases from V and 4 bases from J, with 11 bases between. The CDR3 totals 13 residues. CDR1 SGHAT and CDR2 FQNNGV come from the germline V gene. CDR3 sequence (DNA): TGTGCCAGCAGCCCGGGCGGAGTCTATGGCTACACCTTC. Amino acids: CASSPGGVYGYTF.

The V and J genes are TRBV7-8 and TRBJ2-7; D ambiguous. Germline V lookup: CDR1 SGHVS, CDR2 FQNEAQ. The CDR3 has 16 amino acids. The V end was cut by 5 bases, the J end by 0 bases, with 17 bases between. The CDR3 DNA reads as TGTGCCAGCAGCCCCAGGCGTGCGCGGAGCTCCTACGAGCAGTACTTC. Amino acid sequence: CASSPRRARSSYEQYF.

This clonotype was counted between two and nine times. The CDR3 DNA reads TGCGCCAGCAGCCAAGTGGGGACTAGCGGAACCTACGAGCAGTACTTC. Encoded protein: CASSQVGTSGTYEQYF. The V and J genes are TRBV4-1 and TRBJ2-7; 11 bases are shared with TRBD2. The CDR3 is 16 amino acids. The V gene end was trimmed by 1 base and the J gene end by 2 bases; junction bases not matched to a gene: 4. Germline values: CDR1 MGHRA, CDR2 YSYEKL.

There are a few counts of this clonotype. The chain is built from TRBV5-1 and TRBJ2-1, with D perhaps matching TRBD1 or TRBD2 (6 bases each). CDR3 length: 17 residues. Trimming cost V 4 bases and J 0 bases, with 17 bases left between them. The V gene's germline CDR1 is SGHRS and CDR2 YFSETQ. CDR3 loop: CASSLPGGLISYNEQFF. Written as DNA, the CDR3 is TGCGCCAGCAGCCTTCCCGGGGGCCTAATCTCCTACAATGAGCAGTTCTTC.

In nucleotides, the CDR3 is TGTGCCAGCAGCCCGGGGGCGACAGGGTTCGAGCAGTACTTC. Its translation is CASSPGATGFEQYF. This chain connects TRBV7-9 to TRBJ2-7; perhaps TRBD1 as D (7 bases). Germline values: CDR1 SEHNR, CDR2 FQNEAQ (reference sequence). This CDR3 has 14 residues. Trimming stripped 5 bases from V and 6 bases from J, with 17 bases between.

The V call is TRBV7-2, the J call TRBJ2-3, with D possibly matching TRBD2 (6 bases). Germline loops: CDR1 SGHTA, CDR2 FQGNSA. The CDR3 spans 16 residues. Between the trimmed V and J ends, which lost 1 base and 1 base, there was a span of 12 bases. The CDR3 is CASSLGLAIGTDTQYF. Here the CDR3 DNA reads TGTGCCAGCAGCTTAGGGCTAGCGATAGGCACAGATACGCAGTATTTT.

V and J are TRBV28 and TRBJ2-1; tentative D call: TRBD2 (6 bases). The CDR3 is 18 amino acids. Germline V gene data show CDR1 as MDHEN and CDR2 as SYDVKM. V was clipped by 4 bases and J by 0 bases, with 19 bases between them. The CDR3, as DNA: TGTGCCAGCAGTTCCCCTCATCTGGGCGGGAACTCCTACAATGAGCAGTTCTTC. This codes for CASSSPHLGGNSYNEQFF.

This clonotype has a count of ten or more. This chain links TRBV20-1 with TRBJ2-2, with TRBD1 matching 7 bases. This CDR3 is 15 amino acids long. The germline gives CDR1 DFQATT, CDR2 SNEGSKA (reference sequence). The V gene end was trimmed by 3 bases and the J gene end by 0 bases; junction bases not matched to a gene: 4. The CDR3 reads CSARVDRTNTGELFF. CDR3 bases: TGCAGTGCTAGGGTGGACAGGACGAACACCGGGGAGCTGTTTTTT.

As DNA, the CDR3 is TGTGCCAGCAGCTTGTCCGTTGGGACCCAATACGAGCAGTACTTC. This gives the protein CASSLSVGTQYEQYF. The chain uses TRBV28 and TRBJ2-5; D tentatively reads TRBD1 or TRBD2 (5 bases each). The J call may be faulty, since TRBJ2-7 better matches the DNA end. CDR1 and CDR2 from the germline V gene are MDHEN and SYDVKM. CDR3 size: 15 residues.

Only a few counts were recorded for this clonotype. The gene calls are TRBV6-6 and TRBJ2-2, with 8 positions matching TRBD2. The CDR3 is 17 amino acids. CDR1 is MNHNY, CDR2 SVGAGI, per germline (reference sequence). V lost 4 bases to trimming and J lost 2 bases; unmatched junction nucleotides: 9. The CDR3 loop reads CASSSLAGGQNTGELFF. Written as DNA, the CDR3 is TGTGCCAGCAGTTCCCTCGCGGGGGGCCAAAACACCGGGGAGCTGTTTTTT.

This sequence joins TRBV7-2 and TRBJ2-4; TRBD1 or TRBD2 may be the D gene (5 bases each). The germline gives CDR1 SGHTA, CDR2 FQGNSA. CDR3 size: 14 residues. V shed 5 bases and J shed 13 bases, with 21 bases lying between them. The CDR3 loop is CASSPRQRANIQYF. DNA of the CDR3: TGTGCCAGCAGCCCCCGACAGAGGGCCAATATCCAGTACTTC.

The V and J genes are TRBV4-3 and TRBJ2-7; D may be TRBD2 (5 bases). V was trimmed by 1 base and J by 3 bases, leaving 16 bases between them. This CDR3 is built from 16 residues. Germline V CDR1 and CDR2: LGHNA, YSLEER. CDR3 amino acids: CASSQGHWLAIYEQYF. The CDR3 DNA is TGCGCCAGCAGCCAAGGCCACTGGCTAGCCATCTACGAGCAGTACTTC.

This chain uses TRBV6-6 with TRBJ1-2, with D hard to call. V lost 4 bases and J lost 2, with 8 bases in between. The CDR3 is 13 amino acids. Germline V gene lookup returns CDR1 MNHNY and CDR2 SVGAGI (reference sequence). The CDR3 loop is CASSFPENYGYTF. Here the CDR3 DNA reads TGTGCCAGCAGTTTCCCAGAGAACTATGGCTACACCTTC.

As DNA, the CDR3 is TGTGCCAGCAGTTTAACCGAGGAAGGGACCAGCGATGGCTACACCTTC. The encoded protein is CASSLTEEGTSDGYTF. The chain recombines TRBV28 with TRBJ1-2, with D possibly TRBD1 on 5 matching bases. The CDR3 totals 16 residues. Germline CDR1 reads MDHEN; CDR2 reads SYDVKM. Trimming removed 2 bases at V and 6 bases at J, with 19 bases between.